This T cell receptor (beta chain) came from a study of T cell repertoires in cytomegalovirus infection (dated by TCRdb to between 2018 and 2020). About the full investigation: The HLA type of each donor mattered for the analysis, because public TCR beta signatures pointed to carriage of CMV infection along with the matching HLA type. General study outcomes and caveats: Carriers of CMV infection plus the relevant HLA type were discriminated by the cumulative frequency of public TCR beta family members in the study cohort and in an independent roughly 340-donor cohort. The ex vivo response was dominated by HLA-C-restricted CMV-specific TCR beta clonotypes, and the single most frequent clonotype in two of eight donors was supplied by these HLA-C-restricted clonotypes.

The germline V gene sets CDR1 to SQVTM and CDR2 to ANQGSEA. The CDR3 holds 15 amino acids from the cysteine to the phenylalanine. Here the CDR3 DNA is all that survives: 45 bases in frame from base 1. Germline trimming amounts to 3 bases on V and 3 bases on J, with 7 as the count of junction bases outside the gene matches. Only a few counts were recorded for this clonotype. What this receptor recognizes is not known. Base qualities are not recorded, but no much larger clone differs from it by a single base. Instrument used: Illumina HiSeq 1500. The raw public data were reprocessed by TCRdb itself: fastp quality trimming at Q25, MiXCR clonotype calling, in-frame beta chains only. One record per CDR3 amino acid sequence lists the most common genes and DNA. The table for this sample lists about 230,000 distinct CDR3 sequences; 20% to 25% of them were counted only once. The ten largest clones represent over 15% of the sample.

The TCR sequence derives from a human donor in good health (CMV status not recorded). Some clones in this sample may be carry-over from other donors' samples. Sequences were obtained from CD8+ T cells from PBMCs. The V and J segments used are TRBV29-1 and TRBJ2-7, with 11 bases in between that match TRBD1. The CDR3 region reads CSVEMGQGVDYEQYF. In nucleotide form, the sequence is TGCAGCGTTGAGATGGGACAGGGGGTGGACTACGAGCAGTACTTC.